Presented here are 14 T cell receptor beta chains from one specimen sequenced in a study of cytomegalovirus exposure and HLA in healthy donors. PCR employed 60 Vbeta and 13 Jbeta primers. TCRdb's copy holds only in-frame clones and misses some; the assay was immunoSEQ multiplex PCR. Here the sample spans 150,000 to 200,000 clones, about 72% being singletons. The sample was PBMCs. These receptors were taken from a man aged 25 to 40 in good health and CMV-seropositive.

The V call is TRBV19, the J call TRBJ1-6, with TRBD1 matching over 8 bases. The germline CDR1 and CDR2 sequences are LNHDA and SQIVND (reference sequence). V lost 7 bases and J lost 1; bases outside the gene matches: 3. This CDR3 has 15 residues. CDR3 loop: CASTQGASYNSPLHF. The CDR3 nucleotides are TGTGCCAGTACGCAGGGGGCTTCCTATAATTCACCCCTCCACTTT.

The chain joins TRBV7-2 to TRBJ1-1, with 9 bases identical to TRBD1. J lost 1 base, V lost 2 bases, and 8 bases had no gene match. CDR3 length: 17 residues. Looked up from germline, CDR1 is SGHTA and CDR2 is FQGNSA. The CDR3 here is CASSLITGGYRNTEAFF. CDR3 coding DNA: TGTGCCAGCAGCTTAATTACAGGGGGCTATAGGAACACTGAAGCTTTCTTT. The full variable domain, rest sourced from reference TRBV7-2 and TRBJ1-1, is GAGVSQSPSNKVTEKGKDVELRCDPISGHTALYWYRQSLGQGLEFLIYFQGNSAPDKSGLPSDRFSAERTGGSVSTLTIQRTQQEDSAVYLCASSLITGGYRNTEAFFGQGTRLTVV.

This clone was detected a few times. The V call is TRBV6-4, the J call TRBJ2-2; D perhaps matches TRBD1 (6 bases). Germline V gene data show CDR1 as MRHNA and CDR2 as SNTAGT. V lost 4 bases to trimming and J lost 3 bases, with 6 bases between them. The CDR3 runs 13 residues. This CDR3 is CASSAGDTGELFF. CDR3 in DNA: TGTGCCAGCAGTGCAGGGGACACCGGGGAGCTGTTTTTT.

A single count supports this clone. CDR3 coding DNA: TGTGCCAGCAGTTTTGAGGGAACCTATAATTCACCCCTCCACTTT. This sequence encodes CASSFEGTYNSPLHF. The chain employs TRBV6-5 and TRBJ1-6; D is unclear. The CDR3 covers 15 residues. Germline assignment: CDR1 MNHEY and CDR2 SVGAGI. Trimming took 4 bases from V and 2 from J, leaving 9 bases between them.

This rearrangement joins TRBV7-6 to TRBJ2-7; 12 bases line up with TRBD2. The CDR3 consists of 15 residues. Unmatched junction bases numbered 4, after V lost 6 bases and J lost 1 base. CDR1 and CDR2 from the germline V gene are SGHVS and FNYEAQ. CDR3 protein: CASSSLAGGSYEQYF. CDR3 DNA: TGTGCCAGCAGTTCACTAGCGGGGGGTTCCTACGAGCAGTACTTC. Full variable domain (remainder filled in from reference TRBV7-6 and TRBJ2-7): GAGVSQSPRYKVTKRGQDVALRCDPISGHVSLYWYRQALGQGPEFLTYFNYEAQQDKSGLPNDRFSAERPEGSISTLTIQRTEQRDSAMYRCASSSLAGGSYEQYFGPGTRLTVT.

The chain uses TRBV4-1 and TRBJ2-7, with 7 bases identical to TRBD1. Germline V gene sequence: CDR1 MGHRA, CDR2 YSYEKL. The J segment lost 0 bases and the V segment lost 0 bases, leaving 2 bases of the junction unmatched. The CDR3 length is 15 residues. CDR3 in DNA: TGCGCCAGCAGCCAAGATTGGGACAGCTCCTACGAGCAGTACTTC. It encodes CASSQDWDSSYEQYF.

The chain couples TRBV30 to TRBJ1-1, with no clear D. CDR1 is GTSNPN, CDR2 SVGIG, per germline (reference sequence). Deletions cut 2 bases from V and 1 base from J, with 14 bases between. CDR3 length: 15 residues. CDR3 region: CAWSPPRGQNTEAFF. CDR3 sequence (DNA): TGTGCCTGGAGTCCCCCCCGTGGGCAGAACACTGAAGCTTTCTTT.

CDR3 coding DNA: TGTGCCAGCAGCTTAGGATATTTGAGGGACAGTAATTCACCCCTCCACTTT. It codes for CASSLGYLRDSNSPLHF. The chain couples TRBV11-2 to TRBJ1-6, with 7 bases lining up with TRBD1. The CDR3 sequence is 17 residues long. Germline-derived CDR1 and CDR2 are SGHAT and FQNNGV. V dropped 1 base and J dropped 6; count of bases not matched to a gene: 9. The variable domain in full, with the rest retrieved from reference TRBV11-2 and TRBJ1-6, is EAGVAQSPRYKIIEKRQSVAFWCNPISGHATLYWYQQILGQGPKLLIQFQNNGVVDDSQLPKDRFSAERLKGVDSTLKIQPAKLEDSAVYLCASSLGYLRDSNSPLHFGNGTRLTVT.

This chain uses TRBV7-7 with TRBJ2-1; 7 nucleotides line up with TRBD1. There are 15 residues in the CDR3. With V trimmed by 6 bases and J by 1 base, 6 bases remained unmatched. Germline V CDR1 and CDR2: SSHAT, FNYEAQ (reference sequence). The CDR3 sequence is CASSPGTESYNEQFF. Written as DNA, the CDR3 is TGTGCCAGCAGTCCTGGGACAGAATCCTACAATGAGCAGTTCTTC.

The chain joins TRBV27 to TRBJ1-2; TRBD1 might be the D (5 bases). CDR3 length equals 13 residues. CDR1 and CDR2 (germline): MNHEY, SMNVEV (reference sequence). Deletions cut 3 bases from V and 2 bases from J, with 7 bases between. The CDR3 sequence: CASSFQGNYGYTF. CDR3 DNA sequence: TGTGCCAGCAGTTTCCAGGGAAACTATGGCTACACCTTC.

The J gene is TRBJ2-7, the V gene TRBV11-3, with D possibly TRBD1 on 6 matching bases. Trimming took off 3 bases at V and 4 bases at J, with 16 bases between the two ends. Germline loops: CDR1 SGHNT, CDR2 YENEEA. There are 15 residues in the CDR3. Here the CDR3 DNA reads TGTGCCAGCAGCTTTCATGGACAGAAGACGTACGAGCAGTACTTC. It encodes CASSFHGQKTYEQYF.

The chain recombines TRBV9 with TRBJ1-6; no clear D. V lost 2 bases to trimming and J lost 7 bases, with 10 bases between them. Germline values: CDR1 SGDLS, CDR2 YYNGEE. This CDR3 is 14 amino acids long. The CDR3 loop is CASSVGLLNSPLHF. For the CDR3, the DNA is TGTGCCAGCAGCGTCGGACTCTTAAATTCACCCCTCCACTTT. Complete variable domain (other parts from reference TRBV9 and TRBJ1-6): DSGVTQTPKHLITATGQRVTLRCSPRSGDLSVYWYQQSLDQGLQFLIQYYNGEERAKGNILERFSAQQFPDLHSELNLSSLELGDSALYFCASSVGLLNSPLHFGNGTRLTVT.

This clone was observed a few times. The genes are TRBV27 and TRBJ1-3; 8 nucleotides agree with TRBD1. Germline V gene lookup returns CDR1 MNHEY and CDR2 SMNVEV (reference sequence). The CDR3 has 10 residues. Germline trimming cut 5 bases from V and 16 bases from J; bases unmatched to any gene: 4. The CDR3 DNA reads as TGTGCCAGCAGTGGGGACAGGTGGTATTTT. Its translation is CASSGDRWYF.

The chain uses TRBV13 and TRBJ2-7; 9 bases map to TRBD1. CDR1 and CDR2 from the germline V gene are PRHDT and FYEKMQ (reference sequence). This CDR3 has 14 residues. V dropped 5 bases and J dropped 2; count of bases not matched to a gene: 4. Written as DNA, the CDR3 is TGTGCCAGCAGCGTACAGGGGGCAACCTACGAGCAGTACTTC. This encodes CASSVQGATYEQYF.